The rows below give T cell receptor beta chains drawn from one sample of a study of shared clonotypes between healthy human individuals. The method was immunoSEQ multiplex PCR; TCRdb's version includes in-frame clones alone and lacks a portion of them. The sample lists 1 million to 1.2 million clones; about 80% were seen once. The sequenced sample consisted of memory CD4+ T cells from PBMCs. The receptor set was obtained from a man younger than 30 in good health. Some clones in this sample may be carry-over from other donors' samples. Both conserved end residues are part of each CDR3. Fields, in order: CDR3 protein, CDR3 DNA, V gene, D gene, clone size, J gene. The D gene is left open where the match is weak. Size is stated for part of the rows, as once, few or many counts, or as a class when the clone is expanded.

CDR3aa: CASRPTISGGYTF
CDR3nt: TGTGCCAGCAGACCCACAATATCGGGTGGCTACACCTTC
v_gene: TRBV6-4
d_gene: -
abundance: few
j_gene: TRBJ1-2

CDR3aa: CASRLADDEQYF
CDR3nt: TGTGCCAGCAGGCTGGCGGACGACGAGCAGTACTTC
v_gene: TRBV28
d_gene: -
abundance: -
j_gene: TRBJ2-7

CDR3aa: CASSGRTGGTDTQYF
CDR3nt: TGTGCCAGCAGCGGACGGACAGGGGGCACAGATACGCAGTATTTT
v_gene: TRBV7-8
d_gene: TRBD1
abundance: -
j_gene: TRBJ2-3

CDR3aa: CASSYQRGEQYF
CDR3nt: TGTGCCAGCAGCTACCAAAGGGGCGAGCAGTACTTC
v_gene: TRBV7-8
d_gene: -
abundance: -
j_gene: TRBJ2-7

CDR3aa: CASSLDPTGQFF
CDR3nt: TGTGCCAGCAGCCTTGACCCCACCGGGCAGTTCTTC
v_gene: TRBV11-2
d_gene: -
abundance: -
j_gene: TRBJ2-1

CDR3aa: CASSLAPGQGTYNEQFF
CDR3nt: TGTGCCAGCAGCTTAGCACCGGGACAGGGGACCTACAATGAGCAGTTCTTC
v_gene: TRBV7-9
d_gene: TRBD1
abundance: -
j_gene: TRBJ2-1

CDR3aa: CASSQRDRPGELFF
CDR3nt: TGCGCCAGCAGCCAGAGGGACAGGCCCGGGGAGCTGTTTTTT
v_gene: TRBV4-1
d_gene: TRBD1
abundance: -
j_gene: TRBJ2-2

CDR3aa: CASSLLQDGYGYTF
CDR3nt: TGTGCCAGCAGCTTGTTACAGGATGGCTATGGCTACACCTTC
v_gene: TRBV5-6
d_gene: -
abundance: -
j_gene: TRBJ1-2

CDR3aa: CASSLWDPTGELFF
CDR3nt: TGTGCCAGCAGCTTGTGGGACCCAACCGGGGAGCTGTTTTTT
v_gene: TRBV5-4
d_gene: -
abundance: -
j_gene: TRBJ2-2

CDR3aa: CASSGGIGQYF
CDR3nt: TGTGCCAGCAGTGGGGGGATTGGGCAGTACTTC
v_gene: TRBV25-1
d_gene: -
abundance: -
j_gene: TRBJ2-7

CDR3aa: CASSPFRTGRDEKLFF
CDR3nt: TGTGCCAGCTCACCCTTCCGGACAGGGCGGGATGAAAAACTGTTTTTT
v_gene: TRBV18
d_gene: TRBD1
abundance: -
j_gene: TRBJ1-4

CDR3aa: CAISDPLPSTGGGSGANVLTF
CDR3nt: TGTGCCATCAGTGACCCCTTGCCCTCGACAGGGGGCGGGTCTGGGGCCAACGTCCTGACTTTC
v_gene: TRBV10-3
d_gene: TRBD1
abundance: -
j_gene: TRBJ2-6

CDR3aa: CASSSDRASTDTQYF
CDR3nt: TGTGCCAGCAGCTCTGACAGGGCTAGCACAGATACGCAGTATTTT
v_gene: TRBV2
d_gene: TRBD1
abundance: once
j_gene: TRBJ2-3

CDR3aa: CASSLVGGTYEQYF
CDR3nt: TGTGCCAGCAGCTTGGTGGGGGGGACCTACGAGCAGTACTTC
v_gene: TRBV5-4
d_gene: TRBD2
abundance: -
j_gene: TRBJ2-7